This T cell receptor beta chain comes out of a study of cytomegalovirus exposure and HLA in healthy donors. Study-level points and caveats: The majority of CMV-associated TCR beta chains were reported as apparently HLA-restricted in a later analysis.

The CDR3 is 12 residues long. The V end was cut by 5 bases, the J end by 4 bases, with 8 bases between. Germline V lookup: CDR1 SGHVS, CDR2 FQNEAQ. This clone has a single count. What it recognizes is unknown. In the PCR, 60 Vbeta and 13 Jbeta primers were used. This table comes from immunoSEQ multiplex PCR, and its TCRdb copy is limited to in-frame clones, with some not included. The sample carries more than 85,000 clones, over 70% recorded once. The sequencing input was PBMCs. This TCR was recovered from a man in his forties or fifties in good health and CMV-seronegative. The chain has TRBV7-8 and TRBJ1-2; D is unresolved. The CDR3 nucleotides read TGTGCCAGCAGCCCCTCAGGCTATGGCTACACCTTC. Its protein is CASSPSGYGYTF.